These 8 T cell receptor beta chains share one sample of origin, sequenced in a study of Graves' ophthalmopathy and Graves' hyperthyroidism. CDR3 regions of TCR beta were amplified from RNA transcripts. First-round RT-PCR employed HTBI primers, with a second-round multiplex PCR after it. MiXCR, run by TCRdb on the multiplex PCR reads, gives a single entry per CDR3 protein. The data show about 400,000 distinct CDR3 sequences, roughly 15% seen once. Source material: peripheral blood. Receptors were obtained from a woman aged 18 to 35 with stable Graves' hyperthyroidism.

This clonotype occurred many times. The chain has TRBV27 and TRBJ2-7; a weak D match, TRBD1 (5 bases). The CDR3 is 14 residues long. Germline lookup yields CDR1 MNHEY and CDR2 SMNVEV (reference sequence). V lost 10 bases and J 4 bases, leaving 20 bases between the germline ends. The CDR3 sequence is CATAPGSSGYEQYF. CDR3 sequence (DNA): TGTGCCACCGCCCCAGGGTCGAGTGGTTACGAGCAGTACTTC.

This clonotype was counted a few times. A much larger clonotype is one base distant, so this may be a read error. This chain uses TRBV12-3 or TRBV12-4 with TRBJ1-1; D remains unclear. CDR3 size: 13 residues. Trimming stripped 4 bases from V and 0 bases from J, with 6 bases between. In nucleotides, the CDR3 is TGTGCCAGCAGTTCAATAGTGAACACTGAAGCTTTCTTT. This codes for CASSSIVNTEAFF.

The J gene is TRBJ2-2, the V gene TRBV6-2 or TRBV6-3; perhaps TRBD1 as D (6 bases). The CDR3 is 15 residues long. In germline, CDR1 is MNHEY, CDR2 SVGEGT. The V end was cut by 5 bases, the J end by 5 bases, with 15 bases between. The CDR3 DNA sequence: TGTGCCAGCAGTCGCAGCATGAGGGGGACCGGGGAGCTGTTTTTT. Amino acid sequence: CASSRSMRGTGELFF.

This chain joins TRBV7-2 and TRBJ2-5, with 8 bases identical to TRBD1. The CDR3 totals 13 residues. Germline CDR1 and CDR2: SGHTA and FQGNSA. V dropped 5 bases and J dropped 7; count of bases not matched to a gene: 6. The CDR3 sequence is CASSKDRVGTQYF. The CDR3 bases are TGTGCCAGCAGCAAGGACAGGGTTGGGACCCAGTACTTC. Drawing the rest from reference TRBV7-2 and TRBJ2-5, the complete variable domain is GAGVSQSPSNKVTEKGKDVELRCDPISGHTALYWYRQSLGQGLEFLIYFQGNSAPDKSGLPSDRFSAERTGGSVSTLTIQRTQQEDSAVYLCASSKDRVGTQYFGPGTRLLVL.

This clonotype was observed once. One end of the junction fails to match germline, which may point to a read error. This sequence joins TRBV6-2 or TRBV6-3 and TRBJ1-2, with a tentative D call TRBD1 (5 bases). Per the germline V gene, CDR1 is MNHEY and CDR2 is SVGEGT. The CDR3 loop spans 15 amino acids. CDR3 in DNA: TGTGCCAGCAGTTCCCGACAGAGCGCTAACTACGGCTACACCTTC. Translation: CASSSRQSANYGYTF.

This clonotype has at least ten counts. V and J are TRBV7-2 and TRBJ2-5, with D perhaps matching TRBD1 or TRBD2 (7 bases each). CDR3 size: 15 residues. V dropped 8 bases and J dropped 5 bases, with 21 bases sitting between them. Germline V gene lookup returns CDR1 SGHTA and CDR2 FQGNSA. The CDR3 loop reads CASGLDRALSETQYF. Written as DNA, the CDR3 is TGTGCCAGCGGACTAGACAGGGCGTTATCTGAGACCCAGTACTTC.

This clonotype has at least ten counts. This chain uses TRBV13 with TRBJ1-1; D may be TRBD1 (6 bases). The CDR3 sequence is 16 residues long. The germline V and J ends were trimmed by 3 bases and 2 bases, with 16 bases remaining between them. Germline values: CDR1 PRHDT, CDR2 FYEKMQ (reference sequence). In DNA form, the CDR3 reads TGTGCCAGCAGCTTTACGACTGGGGGCTCAAACACTGAAGCTTTCTTT. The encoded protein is CASSFTTGGSNTEAFF.

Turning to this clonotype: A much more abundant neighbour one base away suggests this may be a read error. CDR3 in DNA: TGTGCCAGCAGTCAGGGGGCTATAAAGACTGAAGCTGTCTTT. It is translated as CASSQGAIKTEAVF. The V and J genes are TRBV6-2 or TRBV6-3 and TRBJ1-1, with 8 positions matching TRBD1. CDR3 size: 14 residues. Germline values: CDR1 MNHEY, CDR2 SVGEGT.